The sequence of this T cell receptor (beta chain) was determined in a study of tumor and adjacent non-tumor tissue in lung cancer. Study as a whole: On average, productive TCRbeta reads reached some 4.4 million per sample.

TCRbeta libraries were built with three rounds of nested PCR, modified from ARM-PCR. From the multiplex PCR reads, TCRdb called clonotypes with MiXCR, one entry per CDR3 protein. The sample carries roughly 69,000 distinct CDR3 sequences, around 82% recorded once. Remarks on this clonotype: At one end the junction does not follow the germline gene, possibly because of a read error.

CDR3 size: 13 residues. Germline CDR1 is MDHEN and CDR2 is SYDVKM. This sample's RNA came from whole unsorted tissue. The normal lung tissue was taken more than 3 cm from the tumor edge. This sequence joins TRBV28 and TRBJ2-1; tentatively, D is TRBD2 (5 bases). The sequenced sample was distant non-tumor lung tissue. This sequence originates from a man aged 55-75 years with non-small cell lung cancer. CDR3 protein: CASSKGGRDEHFF. In DNA, the CDR3 is TGTGCCAGCAGTAAAGGAGGTCGGGATGAGCATTTCTTC.